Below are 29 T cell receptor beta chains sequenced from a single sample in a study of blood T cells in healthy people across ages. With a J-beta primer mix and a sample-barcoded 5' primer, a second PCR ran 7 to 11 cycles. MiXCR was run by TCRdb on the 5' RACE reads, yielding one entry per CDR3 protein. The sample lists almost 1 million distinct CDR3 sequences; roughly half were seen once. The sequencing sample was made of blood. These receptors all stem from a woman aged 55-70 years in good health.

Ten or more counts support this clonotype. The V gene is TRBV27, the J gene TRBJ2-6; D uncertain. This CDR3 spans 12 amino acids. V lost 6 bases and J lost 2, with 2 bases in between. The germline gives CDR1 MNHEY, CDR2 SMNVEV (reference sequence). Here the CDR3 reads CASRTGANVLTF. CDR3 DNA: TGTGCCAGCAGGACTGGGGCCAACGTCCTGACTTTC.

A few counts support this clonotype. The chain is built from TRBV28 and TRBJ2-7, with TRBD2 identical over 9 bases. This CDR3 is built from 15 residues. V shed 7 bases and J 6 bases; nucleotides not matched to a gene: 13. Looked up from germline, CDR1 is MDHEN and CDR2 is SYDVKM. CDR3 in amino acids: CASKGRISGSSEQYF. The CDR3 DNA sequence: TGTGCCAGCAAGGGAAGAATTAGCGGGAGTTCCGAGCAGTACTTC.

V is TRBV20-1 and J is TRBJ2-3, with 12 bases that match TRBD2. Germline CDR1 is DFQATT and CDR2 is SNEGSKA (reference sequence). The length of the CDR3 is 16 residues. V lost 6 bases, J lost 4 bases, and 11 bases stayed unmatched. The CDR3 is CSASDSSGRGPDTQYF. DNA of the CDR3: TGCAGTGCCTCCGACTCTAGCGGGAGGGGCCCAGATACGCAGTATTTT.

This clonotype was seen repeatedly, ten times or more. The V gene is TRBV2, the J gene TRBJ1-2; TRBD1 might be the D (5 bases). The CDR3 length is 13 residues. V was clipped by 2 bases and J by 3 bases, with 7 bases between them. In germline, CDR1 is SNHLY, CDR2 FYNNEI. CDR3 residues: CASSEQGDYGYTF. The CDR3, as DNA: TGTGCCAGCAGTGAACAGGGCGACTATGGCTACACCTTC.

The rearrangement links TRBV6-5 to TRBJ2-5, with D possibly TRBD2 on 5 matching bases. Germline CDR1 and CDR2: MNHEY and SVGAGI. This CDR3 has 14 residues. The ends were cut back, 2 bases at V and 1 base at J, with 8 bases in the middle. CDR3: CASSYQRSQETQYF. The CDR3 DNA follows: TGTGCCAGCAGTTACCAGCGGAGCCAAGAGACCCAGTACTTC.

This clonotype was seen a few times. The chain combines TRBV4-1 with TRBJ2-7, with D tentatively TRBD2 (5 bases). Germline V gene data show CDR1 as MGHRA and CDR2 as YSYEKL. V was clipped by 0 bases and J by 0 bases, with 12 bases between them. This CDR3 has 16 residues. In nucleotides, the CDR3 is TGCGCCAGCAGCCAAGATCGAGCGGAGAGCTCCTACGAGCAGTACTTC. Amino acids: CASSQDRAESSYEQYF.

For the CDR3, the DNA is TGTGCCAGCAACCTCCTCAGCGGCTCTAGCACAGATACGCAGTATTTT. This encodes CASNLLSGSSTDTQYF. V usage is TRBV7-9 and J usage is TRBJ2-3, with D possibly matching TRBD2 (5 bases). This CDR3 has 16 amino acids. Between the trimmed V and J ends, which lost 7 bases and 0 bases, there was a span of 17 bases. In germline, CDR1 is SEHNR, CDR2 FQNEAQ (reference sequence).

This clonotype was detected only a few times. The CDR3 DNA reads TGCGCCAGCAGCCAAGAGATAATTCAGGCCCACCGCGGTGGTGAGCAGTTCTTC. Protein product: CASSQEIIQAHRGGEQFF. The V call is TRBV4-1, the J call TRBJ2-1; D is unclear. Trimming removed 0 bases at V and 9 bases at J, with 24 bases between. This CDR3 contains 18 residues. Germline assignment: CDR1 MGHRA and CDR2 YSYEKL.

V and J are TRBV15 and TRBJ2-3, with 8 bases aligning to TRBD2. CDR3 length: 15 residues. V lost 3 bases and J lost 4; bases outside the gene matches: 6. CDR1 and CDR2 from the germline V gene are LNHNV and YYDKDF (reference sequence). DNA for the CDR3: TGTGCCACCAGCAGTTTATCCGGGAGGGCAGATACGCAGTATTTT. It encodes CATSSLSGRADTQYF. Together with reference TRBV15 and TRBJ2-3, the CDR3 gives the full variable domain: DAMVIQNPRYQVTQFGKPVTLSCSQTLNHNVMYWYQQKSSQAPKLLFHYYDKDFNNEADTPDNFQSRRPNTSFCFLDIRSPGLGDTAMYLCATSSLSGRADTQYFGPGTRLTVL.

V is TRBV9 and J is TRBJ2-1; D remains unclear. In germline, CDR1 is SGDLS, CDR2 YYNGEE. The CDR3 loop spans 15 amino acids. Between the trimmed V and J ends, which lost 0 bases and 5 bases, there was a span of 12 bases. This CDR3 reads CASSVVPATDNEQFF. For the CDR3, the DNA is TGTGCCAGCAGCGTAGTTCCGGCCACCGACAATGAGCAGTTCTTC.

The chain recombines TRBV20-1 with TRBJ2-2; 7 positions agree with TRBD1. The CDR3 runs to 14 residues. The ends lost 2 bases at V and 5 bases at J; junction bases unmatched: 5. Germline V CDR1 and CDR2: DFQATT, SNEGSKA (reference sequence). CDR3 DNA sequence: TGCAGTGCTAGAAAAGGGACAGAGACCGGGGAGCTGTTTTTT. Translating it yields CSARKGTETGELFF.

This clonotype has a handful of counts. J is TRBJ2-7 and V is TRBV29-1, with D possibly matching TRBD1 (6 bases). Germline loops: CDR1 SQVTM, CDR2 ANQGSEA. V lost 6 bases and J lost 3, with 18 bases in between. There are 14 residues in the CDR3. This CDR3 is CSVNQQGRGYEQYF. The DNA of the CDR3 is TGCAGCGTGAACCAACAGGGAAGGGGCTACGAGCAGTACTTC.

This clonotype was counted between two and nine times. The CDR3 DNA sequence: TGTGCCAGCACCCCGGGACTAGCGGGAGGTAATGAGCAGTTCTTC. It encodes CASTPGLAGGNEQFF. This sequence joins TRBV12-3 or TRBV12-4 and TRBJ2-1; 15 bases line up with TRBD2. CDR3 length equals 15 residues. J lost 7 bases, V lost 7 bases, and 5 bases had no gene match.

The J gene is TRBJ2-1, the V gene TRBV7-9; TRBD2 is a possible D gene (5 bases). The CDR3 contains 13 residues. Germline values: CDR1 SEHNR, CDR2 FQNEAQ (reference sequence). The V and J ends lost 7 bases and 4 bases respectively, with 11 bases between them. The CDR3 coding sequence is TGTGCCAGCACCCTCCCGGGGTACAATGAGCAGTTCTTC. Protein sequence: CASTLPGYNEQFF.

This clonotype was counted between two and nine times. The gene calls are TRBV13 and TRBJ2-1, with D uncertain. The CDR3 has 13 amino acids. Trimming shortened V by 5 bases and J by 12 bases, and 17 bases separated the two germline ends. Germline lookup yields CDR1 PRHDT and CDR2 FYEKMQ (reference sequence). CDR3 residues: CASSRPSLMGQFF. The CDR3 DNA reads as TGTGCCAGCAGCCGCCCTTCGTTGATGGGGCAGTTCTTC.

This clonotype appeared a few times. The CDR3 is CSAGQGPYEQYF. The DNA of the CDR3 is TGCAGTGCGGGACAGGGACCCTACGAGCAGTACTTC. The J gene is TRBJ2-7, the V gene TRBV20-1; 9 bases align to TRBD1. The CDR3 runs to 12 residues. The junction had 2 bases not matched to a gene; V was cut back by 6 bases and J by 2 bases. Germline V CDR1 and CDR2: DFQATT, SNEGSKA (reference sequence).

Written as DNA, the CDR3 is TGCAGTGCTAGAAAAAGACTAGCGGGGAACTACGAGCAGTACTTC. Its protein is CSARKRLAGNYEQYF. The rearrangement links TRBV20-1 to TRBJ2-7, with TRBD2 matching over 11 bases. The germline CDR1 and CDR2 sequences are DFQATT and SNEGSKA (reference sequence). There are 15 residues in the CDR3. The V segment lost 2 bases and the J segment 3 bases; nucleotides outside the gene matches: 6.

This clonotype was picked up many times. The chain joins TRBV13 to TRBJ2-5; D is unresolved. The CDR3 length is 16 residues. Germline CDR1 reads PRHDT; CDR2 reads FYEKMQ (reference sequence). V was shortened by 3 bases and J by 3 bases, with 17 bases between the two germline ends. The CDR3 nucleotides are TGTGCCAGCAGCTTTGTTGTTCCGTCAGGAGAAGAGACCCAGTACTTC. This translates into CASSFVVPSGEETQYF.

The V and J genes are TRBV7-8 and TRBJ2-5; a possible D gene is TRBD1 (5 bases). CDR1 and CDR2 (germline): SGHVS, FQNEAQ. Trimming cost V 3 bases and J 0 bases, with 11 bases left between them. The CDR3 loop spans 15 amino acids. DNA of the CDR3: TGTGCCAGCAGCTTGGGTGGGGCGGACCAAGAGACCCAGTACTTC. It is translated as CASSLGGADQETQYF.

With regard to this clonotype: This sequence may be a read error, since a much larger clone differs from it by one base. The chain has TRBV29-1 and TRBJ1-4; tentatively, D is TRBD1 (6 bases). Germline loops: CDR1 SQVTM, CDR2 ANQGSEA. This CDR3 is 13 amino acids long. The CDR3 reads CGGRRGTNEKLFF. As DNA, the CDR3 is TGCGGCGGCAGGAGGGGGACTAATGAAAAACTGTTTTTT.

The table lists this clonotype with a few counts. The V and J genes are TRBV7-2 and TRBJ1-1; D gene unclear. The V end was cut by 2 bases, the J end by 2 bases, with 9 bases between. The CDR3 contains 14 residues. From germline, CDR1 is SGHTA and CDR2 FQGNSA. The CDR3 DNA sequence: TGTGCCAGCAGCTTACGACCGGGCAACACTGAAGCTTTCTTT. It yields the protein CASSLRPGNTEAFF.

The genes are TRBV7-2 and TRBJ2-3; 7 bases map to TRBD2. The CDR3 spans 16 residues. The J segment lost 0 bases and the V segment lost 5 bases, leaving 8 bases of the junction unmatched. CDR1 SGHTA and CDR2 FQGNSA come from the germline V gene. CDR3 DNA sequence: TGTGCCAGCAGCGCCTGGTGGGAGGGGAGCACAGATACGCAGTATTTT. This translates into CASSAWWEGSTDTQYF.

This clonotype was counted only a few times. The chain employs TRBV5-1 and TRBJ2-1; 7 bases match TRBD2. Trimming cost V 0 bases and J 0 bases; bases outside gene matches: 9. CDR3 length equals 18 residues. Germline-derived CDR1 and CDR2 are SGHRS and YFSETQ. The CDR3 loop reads CASSLEVAGLSSYNEQFF. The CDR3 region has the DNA TGCGCCAGCAGCTTGGAGGTAGCGGGCCTGAGCTCCTACAATGAGCAGTTCTTC.

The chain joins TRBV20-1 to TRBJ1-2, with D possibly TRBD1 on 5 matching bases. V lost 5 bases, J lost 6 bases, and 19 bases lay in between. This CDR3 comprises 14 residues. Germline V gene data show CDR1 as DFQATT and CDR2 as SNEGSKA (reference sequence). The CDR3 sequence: CSAEVVGATDGYTF. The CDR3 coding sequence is TGCAGTGCTGAGGTGGTTGGGGCTACTGATGGCTACACCTTC.

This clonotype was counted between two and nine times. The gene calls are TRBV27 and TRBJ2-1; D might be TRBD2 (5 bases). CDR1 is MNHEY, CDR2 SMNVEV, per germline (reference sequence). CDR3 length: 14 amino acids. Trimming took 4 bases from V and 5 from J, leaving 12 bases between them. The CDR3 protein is CASSSPGLNNEQFF. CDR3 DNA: TGTGCCAGCAGTTCGCCGGGATTGAACAATGAGCAGTTCTTC.

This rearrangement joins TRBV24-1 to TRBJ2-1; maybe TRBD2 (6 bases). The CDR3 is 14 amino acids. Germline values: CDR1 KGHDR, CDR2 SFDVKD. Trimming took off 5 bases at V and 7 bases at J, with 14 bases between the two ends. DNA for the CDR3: TGTGCCACCAGTGGATGGGTAGGAGGGAATGAGCAGTTCTTC. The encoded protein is CATSGWVGGNEQFF.

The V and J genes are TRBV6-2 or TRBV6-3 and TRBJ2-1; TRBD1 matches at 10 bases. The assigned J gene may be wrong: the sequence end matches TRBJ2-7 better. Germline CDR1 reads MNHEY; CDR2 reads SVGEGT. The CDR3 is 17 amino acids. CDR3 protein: CASSQRDIGQGEDEQYF. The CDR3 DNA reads TGTGCCAGCAGCCAACGGGACATCGGACAGGGGGAGGACGAGCAGTACTTC.

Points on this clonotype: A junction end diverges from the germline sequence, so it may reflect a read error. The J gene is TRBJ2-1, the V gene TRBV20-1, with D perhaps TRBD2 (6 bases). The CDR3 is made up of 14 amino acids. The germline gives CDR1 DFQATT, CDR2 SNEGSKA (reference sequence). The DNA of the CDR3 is TGCGGTGCTTATAAGGCCGGGAGCGTGAATGAGCAGTTCTTC. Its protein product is CGAYKAGSVNEQFF.

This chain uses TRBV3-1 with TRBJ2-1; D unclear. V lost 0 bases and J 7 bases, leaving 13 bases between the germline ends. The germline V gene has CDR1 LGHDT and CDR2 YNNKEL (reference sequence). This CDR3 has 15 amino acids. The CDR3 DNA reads TGTGCCAGCAGCCAAGATCACAGCTGGGGAAATGAGCAGTTCTTC. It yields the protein CASSQDHSWGNEQFF.